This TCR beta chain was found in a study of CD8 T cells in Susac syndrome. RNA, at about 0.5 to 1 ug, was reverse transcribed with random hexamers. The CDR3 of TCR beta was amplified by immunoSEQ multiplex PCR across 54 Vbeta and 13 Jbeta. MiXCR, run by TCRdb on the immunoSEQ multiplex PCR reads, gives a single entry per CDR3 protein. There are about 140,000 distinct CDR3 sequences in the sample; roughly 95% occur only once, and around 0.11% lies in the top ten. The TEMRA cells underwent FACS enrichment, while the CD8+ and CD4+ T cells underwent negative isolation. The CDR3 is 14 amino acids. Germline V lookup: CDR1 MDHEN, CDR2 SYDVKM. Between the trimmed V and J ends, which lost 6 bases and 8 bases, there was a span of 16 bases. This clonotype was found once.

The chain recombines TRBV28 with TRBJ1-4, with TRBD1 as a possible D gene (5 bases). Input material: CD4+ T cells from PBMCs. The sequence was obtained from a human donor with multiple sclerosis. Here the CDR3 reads CASRSRAAGEKLFF. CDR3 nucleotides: TGTGCCAGCAGATCCAGGGCGGCGGGAGAAAAACTGTTTTTT. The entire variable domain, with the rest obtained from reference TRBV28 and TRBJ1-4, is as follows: DVKVTQSSRYLVKRTGEKVFLECVQDMDHENMFWYRQDPGLGLRLIYFSYDVKMKEKGDIPEGYSVSREKKERFSLILESASTNQTSMYLCASRSRAAGEKLFFGSGTQLSVL.